Shown below are 10 T cell receptor beta chains from a single sample sequenced in a study of blood T cells in healthy people across ages. Sample-barcoded 5' priming and a J-beta primer mix drove a second PCR of roughly 7 to 11 cycles. In TCRdb, the 5' RACE reads were re-called with MiXCR into one record per CDR3 protein. The sample carries hundreds of thousands of distinct CDR3 sequences, 45% to 70% recorded once. Specimen: blood. The receptor set was obtained from a man aged 35 to 55 in good health.

The V call is TRBV9, the J call TRBJ2-2; 11 nucleotides line up with TRBD1. J was trimmed by 5 bases and V by 4 bases; bases with no gene match: 1. The CDR3 extends over 14 amino acids. Germline CDR1 SGDLS, CDR2 YYNGEE. The DNA of the CDR3 is TGTGCCAGCAGCCGGGACAGGGGGACCGGGGAGCTGTTTTTT. Protein sequence: CASSRDRGTGELFF.

The chain is built from TRBV9 and TRBJ2-1; TRBD2 agrees at 7 bases. The CDR3 contains 14 residues. Germline V gene data show CDR1 as SGDLS and CDR2 as YYNGEE. The V gene end was trimmed by 2 bases and the J gene end by 7 bases; junction bases not matched to a gene: 6. DNA for the CDR3: TGTGCCAGCAGCGTGCGGGACTATATAAATGAGCAGTTCTTC. Translation gives CASSVRDYINEQFF. Looking up the rest from reference TRBV9 and TRBJ2-1 gives the full variable domain: DSGVTQTPKHLITATGQRVTLRCSPRSGDLSVYWYQQSLDQGLQFLIQYYNGEERAKGNILERFSAQQFPDLHSELNLSSLELGDSALYFCASSVRDYINEQFFGPGTRLTVL.

The chain recombines TRBV12-3 or TRBV12-4 with TRBJ2-5; D is uncertain. The V end was cut by 6 bases, the J end by 0 bases, with 8 bases between. This CDR3 is 13 amino acids long. As DNA, the CDR3 is TGTGCCAGCAGAAAGGCAGACCAAGAGACCCAGTACTTC. This translates into CASRKADQETQYF.

The V and J genes are TRBV20-1 and TRBJ1-2; TRBD1 matches at 8 bases. The V gene end was trimmed by 5 bases and the J gene end by 6 bases; junction bases not matched to a gene: 8. Per germline, CDR1 DFQATT and CDR2 SNEGSKA (reference sequence). This CDR3 region has 13 residues. DNA for the CDR3: TGCAGTGCTCTCGACAGGGGATGGGATGGCTACACCTTC. This encodes CSALDRGWDGYTF.

The J gene is TRBJ2-1, the V gene TRBV5-1; 8 nucleotides match TRBD1. This CDR3 region has 15 residues. Germline V gene data show CDR1 as SGHRS and CDR2 as YFSETQ. Trimming removed 1 base from V and 2 bases from J; junction bases left unmatched: 2. The CDR3 nucleotides are TGCGCCAGCAGCTTGCTACAGGGGGCCTACAATGAGCAGTTCTTC. Its translation is CASSLLQGAYNEQFF.

This chain connects TRBV20-1 to TRBJ2-1, with D perhaps being TRBD1 or TRBD2 (5 bases each). V was pared by 4 bases and J by 4 bases, with 17 bases between. The CDR3 sequence is 15 residues long. Germline V gene lookup returns CDR1 DFQATT and CDR2 SNEGSKA (reference sequence). The CDR3 spells CSAMDTRGAYNEQFF. In DNA form, the CDR3 reads TGCAGTGCTATGGACACCCGAGGGGCTTACAATGAGCAGTTCTTC.

The chain employs TRBV29-1 and TRBJ1-1; perhaps TRBD1 as D (6 bases). The germline V and J ends were trimmed by 5 bases and 1 base, with 14 bases remaining between them. CDR1 and CDR2 from the germline V gene are SQVTM and ANQGSEA. There are 14 residues in the CDR3. In DNA form, the CDR3 reads TGCAGCGTTCGCGGGGGCGTCGCGAACACTGAAGCTTTCTTT. Translation gives CSVRGGVANTEAFF.

Only a few counts were recorded for this clonotype. The chain employs TRBV6-1 and TRBJ2-7, with TRBD1 matching over 7 bases. Per germline, CDR1 MNHNS and CDR2 SASEGT. There are 15 residues in the CDR3. V lost 5 bases and J lost 2; bases outside the gene matches: 9. CDR3 residues: CASSQYRGSPYEQYF. The CDR3, as DNA: TGTGCCAGCAGTCAATACAGGGGCTCTCCCTACGAGCAGTACTTC.

This clonotype was seen a handful of times. The gene calls are TRBV6-6 and TRBJ2-7; weak D call: TRBD1 (6 bases). The ends were cut back, 2 bases at V and 0 bases at J, with 11 bases in the middle. Germline CDR1 reads MNHNY; CDR2 reads SVGAGI (reference sequence). There are 15 residues in the CDR3. The CDR3 sequence: CASSYGQGPSYEQYF. The CDR3 coding sequence is TGTGCCAGCAGTTACGGTCAGGGGCCCTCCTACGAGCAGTACTTC.

Concerning this clonotype: A junction end diverges from the germline sequence, so it may reflect a read error. The V call is TRBV28, the J call TRBJ2-1; 8 bases fit TRBD1. Per germline, CDR1 MDHEN and CDR2 SYDVKM. The CDR3 totals 14 residues. DNA for the CDR3: TGTGCCAGCAGACAAGGACAGGGCGACAATGAGCAGTTTTTC. This translates into CASRQGQGDNEQFF.